One sample yielded the 18 T cell receptor beta chains listed below, sequenced in a study of cytomegalovirus exposure and HLA in healthy donors. The primer mix had 60 Vbeta and 13 Jbeta primers. This table comes from immunoSEQ multiplex PCR, and its TCRdb copy is limited to in-frame clones, with some not included. The sample shows around 99,000 clones, approximately 74% of them seen only once. The sample consisted of PBMCs. These receptors were collected from a woman in her 40s in good health and CMV-seropositive.

The chain has TRBV5-6 and TRBJ1-4, with a tentative D call TRBD1 (6 bases). Germline CDR1 and CDR2: SGHDT and YYEEEE. Between the trimmed V and J ends, which lost 0 bases and 8 bases, there was a span of 14 bases. The CDR3 extends over 15 amino acids. CDR3 loop: CASSLGRGTGEKLFF. DNA for the CDR3: TGTGCCAGCAGCTTGGGGCGAGGCACAGGGGAAAAACTGTTTTTT.

V usage is TRBV7-2 and J usage is TRBJ1-5; D gene uncertain. The V gene lost 3 bases and the J gene lost 3 bases, with 15 bases spanning the gap. This CDR3 has 16 residues. Looked up from germline, CDR1 is SGHTA and CDR2 is FQGNSA. CDR3 protein: CASSFSGQLSNQPQHF. The CDR3 DNA follows: TGTGCCAGCAGCTTTTCAGGCCAACTGTCCAATCAGCCCCAGCATTTT.

The chain joins TRBV6-1 to TRBJ1-4; 9 bases align to TRBD1. This CDR3 spans 15 amino acids. CDR1 is MNHNS and CDR2 is SASEGT in the germline V gene. Unmatched junction bases numbered 6, after V lost 2 bases and J lost 8 bases. CDR3 bases: TGTGCCAGCAGTGAACTAGGGACAGGGAGAGAAAAACTGTTTTTT. Translation: CASSELGTGREKLFF.

The chain employs TRBV15 and TRBJ2-7; 7 bases fit TRBD2. From germline, CDR1 is LNHNV and CDR2 YYDKDF (reference sequence). After removal of 3 bases from V and 2 bases from J, the junction contained 13 bases not matched to a gene. CDR3 size: 17 residues. The CDR3 DNA reads as TGTGCCACCAGCAGTCCCCTGGTCGCGGGGGAGACCTACGAGCAGTACTTC. This codes for CATSSPLVAGETYEQYF.

The chain links TRBV7-2 to TRBJ1-5; D may be TRBD1 (6 bases). The V end was cut by 6 bases, the J end by 5 bases, with 14 bases between. Germline V gene lookup returns CDR1 SGHTA and CDR2 FQGNSA. The CDR3 consists of 14 residues. The CDR3 region is CASSSGGVYQPQHF. CDR3 nucleotide sequence: TGTGCCAGCAGTTCTGGGGGCGTCTATCAGCCCCAGCATTTT.

The V gene is TRBV19, the J gene TRBJ1-2; D possibly corresponds to TRBD1 (6 bases). The CDR3 is made up of 15 amino acids. V dropped 6 bases and J dropped 0 bases, with 14 bases sitting between them. CDR1 is LNHDA, CDR2 SQIVND, per germline (reference sequence). The CDR3 coding sequence is TGTGCCAGTAGGGAGACAGGCACCTCTAACTATGGCTACACCTTC. This codes for CASRETGTSNYGYTF.

This clone showed up just once. This rearrangement joins TRBV7-9 to TRBJ1-1; TRBD1 matches at 12 bases. With 5 bases clipped from V and 11 bases from J, the junction kept 9 bases outside the gene matches. Germline V gene data show CDR1 as SEHNR and CDR2 as FQNEAQ (reference sequence). CDR3 length: 14 amino acids. The CDR3 loop reads CASSTGTGGAWAFF. The CDR3, as DNA: TGTGCCAGCAGCACCGGGACAGGGGGCGCTTGGGCTTTCTTT.

By sample share, this clone is medium-sized. This sequence joins TRBV5-1 and TRBJ1-1; no clear D gene. Germline CDR1 is SGHRS and CDR2 is YFSETQ. Trimming shortened V by 0 bases and J by 6 bases, and 12 bases separated the two germline ends. This CDR3 region has 14 residues. CDR3 nucleotides: TGCGCCAGCAGCTTGGAAGGGCTGGGAGCTGAAGCTTTCTTT. Translation gives CASSLEGLGAEAFF.

V and J are TRBV7-8 and TRBJ2-7; a possible D gene is TRBD1 (6 bases). V gave up 4 bases and J gave up 6 bases, with 19 bases separating them. Germline V gene data show CDR1 as SGHVS and CDR2 as FQNEAQ. The CDR3 covers 15 residues. The chain's CDR3 is CASSSPRTALGEQYF. As DNA, the CDR3 is TGTGCCAGCAGCTCACCACGGACAGCTTTGGGCGAGCAGTACTTC.

This chain uses TRBV6-5 with TRBJ2-3, with 10 bases aligning to TRBD1. Germline-derived CDR1 and CDR2 are MNHEY and SVGAGI. Losses at the gene ends were 5 bases for V and 4 bases for J; bases not matched to a gene: 3. The CDR3 contains 14 residues. Written as DNA, the CDR3 is TGTGCCAGCAGTCGCGGGACAGGGGCAGATACGCAGTATTTT. Protein product: CASSRGTGADTQYF.

The genes are TRBV7-9 and TRBJ1-2; 7 nucleotides agree with TRBD1. Germline V gene data show CDR1 as SEHNR and CDR2 as FQNEAQ (reference sequence). V was clipped by 5 bases and J by 1 base; unmatched bases: 4. This CDR3 comprises 14 residues. The CDR3 DNA reads as TGTGCCAGCAGCCCCGGACAGGTTAACTATGGCTACACCTTC. This gives the protein CASSPGQVNYGYTF.

The gene calls are TRBV6-5 and TRBJ1-3; TRBD1 aligns across 7 bases. This CDR3 has 16 amino acids. CDR1 and CDR2 (germline): MNHEY, SVGAGI. Trimming cost V 4 bases and J 0 bases; bases outside gene matches: 6. Here the CDR3 DNA reads TGTGCCAGCAGTTTAGTCAGGGGGTACTCTGGAAACACCATATATTTT. Translated, it gives CASSLVRGYSGNTIYF.

The chain combines TRBV7-9 with TRBJ2-7; D gene ambiguous. Looked up from germline, CDR1 is SEHNR and CDR2 is FQNEAQ (reference sequence). Trimming pared 2 bases from V and 7 bases from J, leaving 9 bases between. CDR3 length equals 12 residues. The CDR3 protein is CASSLLTEEQYF. As DNA, the CDR3 is TGTGCCAGCAGCTTATTGACGGAGGAGCAGTACTTC.

This chain connects TRBV7-3 to TRBJ2-1, with 9 bases matching TRBD1. The germline CDR1 and CDR2 sequences are SGHTA and FQGTGA. The V segment lost 6 bases and the J segment 6 bases; nucleotides outside the gene matches: 12. The CDR3 is 16 amino acids. The CDR3 bases are TGTGCCAGCAGTGGGGGGACAGGGTATATGGGCAATGAGCAGTTCTTC. Its protein is CASSGGTGYMGNEQFF. Complete variable domain (other parts from reference TRBV7-3 and TRBJ2-1): GAGVSQTPSNKVTEKGKYVELRCDPISGHTALYWYRQSLGQGPEFLIYFQGTGAADDSGLPNDRFFAVRPEGSVSTLKIQRTERGDSAVYLCASSGGTGYMGNEQFFGPGTRLTVL.

This clone was seen only once. The chain has TRBV9 and TRBJ2-3; 7 bases fit TRBD2. This CDR3 spans 16 amino acids. Trimming removed 0 bases from V and 4 bases from J; junction bases left unmatched: 8. From germline, CDR1 is SGDLS and CDR2 YYNGEE. CDR3 loop: CASSVGAGRGADTQYF. The CDR3 nucleotides read TGTGCCAGCAGCGTAGGGGCAGGTCGGGGGGCAGATACGCAGTATTTT.

The chain uses TRBV6-5 and TRBJ1-1; D is possibly TRBD1 (6 bases). The CDR3 spans 15 residues. Trimming pared 5 bases from V and 1 base from J, leaving 14 bases between. CDR1 and CDR2 from the germline V gene are MNHEY and SVGAGI. The DNA for the CDR3 is TGTGCCAGCAGTCCCGAGGGGGGGAGGAACACTGAAGCTTTCTTT. Translated: CASSPEGGRNTEAFF.

The CDR3 DNA is TGTGCCAGCAGCTTCACAGGCGCCAGGGGTAGCACAGATACGCAGTATTTT. As protein: CASSFTGARGSTDTQYF. The rearrangement joins TRBV7-2 to TRBJ2-3, with D possibly matching TRBD1 (6 bases). CDR1 SGHTA and CDR2 FQGNSA come from the germline V gene. V lost 3 bases and J lost 0, with 16 bases in between. The CDR3 spans 17 residues.

The chain couples TRBV5-6 to TRBJ1-6; 7 nucleotides align to TRBD1. The germline gives CDR1 SGHDT, CDR2 YYEEEE. This CDR3 region has 18 residues. The V gene end was trimmed by 5 bases and the J gene end by 8 bases; junction bases not matched to a gene: 19. In DNA, the CDR3 is TGTGCCAGCAGTTGGGGACGGCTGGACAGGATTTGTCATTCACCCCTCCACTTT. This gives the protein CASSWGRLDRICHSPLHF.